Sequencing of this T cell receptor beta chain was carried out in a study of T-cell reconstitution after alpha-beta-depleted transplantation in children. Construction of the TCRbeta library involved unique molecular identifiers. A single record per CDR3 protein comes from TCRdb applying MiXCR to the PCR reads. The sample lists fewer than 700,000 distinct CDR3 sequences, over 10% occurring once. Concerning this clonotype itself: Its antigen is unidentified.

General study findings and limits: Several hundred expanded graft clones reportedly supplied alpha-beta T cells about two months after transplant. T-cell numbers and diversity one year post-transplant derived largely from freshly generated T cells.

Per germline, CDR1 SGHTA and CDR2 FQGNSA. Trimming took 1 base from V and 3 from J; bases not matched to a gene: 3. This CDR3 comprises 14 residues. This rearrangement joins TRBV7-2 to TRBJ2-7; 7 bases fit TRBD1. The sequencing used PBMCs, mostly from graft donor cells, collected 360 days after TCRalphabeta/CD19-depleted stem cell transplant. The sequence was obtained from a male patient between 5 and 17 years old who had a stem cell transplant for acute myeloid leukemia, so the T cells may come from the graft donor. DNA for the CDR3: TGTGCCAGCAGCTTAGAGACAGGGAACTACGAGCAGTACTTC. This encodes CASSLETGNYEQYF.